This T cell receptor (beta chain) was sequenced during a study of blood T cell repertoires in COVID-19. Whole-study context: Spain, Italy and the United States supplied samples that represented acute and convalescent COVID-19. From T cells, B-cell-depleted T cells, or PBMCs came the material, which was cDNA or gDNA.

As originally analysed: Amplified reference gene primers provided the basis for estimating nucleated cell counts. Here immunoSEQ multiplex PCR was the method, and the copy in TCRdb shows in-frame clones only, minus some. V and J calls plus clone size are reproduced from that table; the DNA served to infer D and trimming. Of over 130,000 clones listed, 84% are singletons. J was trimmed by 6 bases and V by 3 bases; bases with no gene match: 17. Per germline, CDR1 SQVTM and CDR2 ANQGSEA. This CDR3 comprises 17 residues. Assignment of participants to cohorts was predicated upon participant-reported clinical history.

Sequencing was carried out using PBMCs or T cells enriched from blood (not recorded which). This clonotype was sampled from a woman in her 50s with acute COVID-19. The chain combines TRBV29-1 with TRBJ2-1; 7 positions match TRBD1. The CDR3: CSVESTDKTGPLNEQFF. The CDR3 nucleotides are TGCAGCGTTGAGAGTACCGATAAGACAGGGCCTCTCAATGAGCAGTTCTTC.